A selection of T cell receptor beta chains follows, all from one sample in a study of cytomegalovirus exposure and HLA in healthy donors. Method: immunoSEQ multiplex PCR; TCRdb's copy keeps in-frame clones and lacks some. The data show under 130,000 clones, with over 12% seen just once and more than 0.8% held by the top ten. Sequencing was done on a sample of PBMCs. The receptors come from a female donor in good health and CMV-seronegative. The CDR3 runs from the conserved cysteine through the conserved F or W. D genes are given only for firm matches. The size field is filled for only some rows; it gives once, few, many or a size class.

v_call,j_call,d_call,clone_size,cdr3_aa,cdr3_nt
TRBV4-3,TRBJ1-4,-,few,CASSQEGGIGEKLFF,TGCGCCAGCAGCCAAGAAGGAGGGATTGGGGAAAAACTGTTTTTT
TRBV30,TRBJ1-1,-,-,CAWIRGQNTEAFF,TGTGCCTGGATTCGAGGCCAGAACACTGAAGCTTTCTTT
TRBV30,TRBJ2-7,TRBD1,few,CAWSVSQGPYEQYF,TGTGCCTGGAGTGTATCACAGGGGCCCTACGAGCAGTACTTC
TRBV27,TRBJ2-6,-,few,CASSGTGANVLTF,TGTGCCAGCAGTGGCACTGGGGCCAACGTCCTGACTTTC
TRBV5-1,TRBJ2-7,-,-,CASSTGTLTYEQYF,TGCGCCAGCAGCACAGGGACCCTCACCTACGAGCAGTACTTC
TRBV5-1,TRBJ1-1,-,-,CASSLRGHILNTEAFF,TGCGCCAGCAGTTTAAGGGGACATATACTGAACACTGAAGCTTTCTTT
TRBV7-2,TRBJ2-2,-,-,CASSLPLMNTGELFF,TGTGCCAGCAGCTTACCGCTAATGAACACCGGGGAGCTGTTTTTT
TRBV9,TRBJ1-2,TRBD1,-,CASSARDRGLYGYTF,TGTGCCAGCAGCGCCCGGGACAGGGGGCTTTATGGCTACACCTTC
TRBV4-3,TRBJ1-3,-,few,CASSPRGANTIYF,TGCGCCAGCAGCCCACGGGGAGCCAACACCATATATTTT
TRBV11-3,TRBJ2-5,-,few,CASSPGGSQETQYF,TGTGCCAGCAGCCCCGGCGGGTCACAAGAGACCCAGTACTTC
TRBV27,TRBJ1-1,TRBD1,-,CASRGTGGTEAFF,TGTGCCAGCAGGGGAACAGGGGGCACTGAAGCTTTCTTT
TRBV19,TRBJ1-5,-,-,CASSHRDNQPQHF,TGTGCCAGTAGCCACAGGGACAATCAGCCCCAGCATTTT
TRBV7-3,TRBJ2-5,TRBD2,-,CASSMGLAGGGQETQYF,TGTGCCAGCAGCATGGGACTAGCGGGAGGGGGACAAGAGACCCAGTACTTC
TRBV10-3,TRBJ2-5,TRBD2,few,CAISVGGDQETQYF,TGTGCCATCAGTGTGGGGGGGGACCAAGAGACCCAGTACTTC
TRBV6-5,TRBJ2-7,TRBD2,few,CASSYIGLAENYEQYF,TGTGCCAGCAGTTACATAGGACTAGCGGAAAACTACGAGCAGTACTTC
TRBV19,TRBJ2-1,-,-,CASSRWESSYNEQFF,TGTGCCAGTAGTAGGTGGGAGAGCTCCTACAATGAGCAGTTCTTC
TRBV18,TRBJ1-2,-,-,CASSPTTARGHYGYTF,TGTGCCAGCTCACCCACGACAGCCCGAGGCCACTATGGCTACACCTTC
TRBV10-3,TRBJ2-1,TRBD2,few,CGSGRSYNEQFF,TGTGGAAGCGGGAGGTCCTACAATGAGCAGTTCTTC
TRBV29-1,TRBJ2-5,-,-,CSVGGRLQETQYF,TGCAGCGTTGGAGGGCGGCTCCAAGAGACCCAGTACTTC
TRBV18,TRBJ2-7,-,few,CASSPTGGGSYEQYF,TGTGCCAGCTCACCGACTGGAGGAGGCTCCTACGAGCAGTACTTC
TRBV7-9,TRBJ2-5,TRBD2,few,CASSLSRAGRRETQYF,TGTGCCAGCAGCTTATCAAGAGCGGGGAGGCGGGAGACCCAGTACTTC
TRBV2,TRBJ1-5,-,-,CASSLGGSNQPQHF,TGTGCCAGCAGCCTCGGAGGGAGCAATCAGCCCCAGCATTTT
TRBV28,TRBJ1-2,-,-,CASSVDSYLYGGYTF,TGTGCCAGCAGTGTAGACAGCTACCTCTACGGTGGCTACACCTTC
TRBV19,TRBJ1-5,TRBD1,few,CATRQGNQPQHF,TGTGCCACACGACAGGGGAATCAGCCCCAGCATTTT
TRBV25-1,TRBJ2-5,TRBD2,-,CASSRTSGGQETQYF,TGTGCCAGCAGTAGGACTAGCGGGGGGCAAGAGACCCAGTACTTC
TRBV27,TRBJ1-5,TRBD1,few,CASSLIVSRGHQPQHF,TGTGCCAGCAGTTTAATAGTCTCGAGGGGGCATCAGCCCCAGCATTTT
TRBV4-3,TRBJ1-2,-,few,CASSGPGQYGYGYTF,TGCGCCAGCAGCGGACCGGGACAATACGGCTATGGCTACACCTTC
TRBV2,TRBJ1-4,TRBD1,once,CASIGDRDGKLFF,TGTGCCAGCATCGGGGACAGGGATGGAAAACTGTTTTTT
TRBV5-1,TRBJ1-1,TRBD1,-,CASSPRQGENTEAFF,TGCGCCAGCAGCCCTCGACAGGGGGAGAACACTGAAGCTTTCTTT
TRBV5-1,TRBJ2-1,TRBD2,few,CASSEQTSGYNEQFF,TGCGCCAGCAGTGAACAGACTAGCGGTTACAATGAGCAGTTCTTC